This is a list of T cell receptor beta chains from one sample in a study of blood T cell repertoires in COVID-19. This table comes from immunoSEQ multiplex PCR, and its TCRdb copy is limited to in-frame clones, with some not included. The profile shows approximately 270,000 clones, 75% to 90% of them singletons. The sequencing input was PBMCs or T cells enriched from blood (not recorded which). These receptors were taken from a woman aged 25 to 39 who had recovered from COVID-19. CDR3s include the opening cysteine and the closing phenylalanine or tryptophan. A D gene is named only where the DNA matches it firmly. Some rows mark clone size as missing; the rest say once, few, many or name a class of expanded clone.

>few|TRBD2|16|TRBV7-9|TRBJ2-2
CASSARGGAHTGELFF
TGTGCCAGCAGCGCTCGCGGGGGGGCACACACCGGGGAGCTGTTTTTT
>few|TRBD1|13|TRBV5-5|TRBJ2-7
CASRQQGGYEQYF
TGTGCCAGCAGACAACAGGGGGGCTACGAGCAGTACTTC
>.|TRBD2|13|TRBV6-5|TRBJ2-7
CASSGLATYEQYF
TGTGCCAGCAGCGGACTAGCGACCTACGAGCAGTACTTC
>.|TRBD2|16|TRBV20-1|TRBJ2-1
CSASMSGLDFLYEQFF
TGCAGTGCTAGTATGTCGGGACTAGATTTTTTGTATGAGCAGTTCTTC
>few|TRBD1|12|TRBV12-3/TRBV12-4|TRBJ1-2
CASSSTGGGYTF
TGTGCCAGCAGTTCGACAGGGGGTGGCTACACCTTC
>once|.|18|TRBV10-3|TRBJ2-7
CAISEPNIDTQPYYEQYF
TGTGCCATCAGTGAGCCCAACATCGACACCCAACCCTACTACGAGCAGTACTTC
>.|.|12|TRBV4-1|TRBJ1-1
CASSPVGGDAFF
TGCGCCAGCAGCCCAGTCGGGGGGGACGCTTTCTTT
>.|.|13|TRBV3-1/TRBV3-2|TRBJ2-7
CASSQSLSYEQYF
TGTGCCAGCAGCCAATCCCTATCCTACGAGCAGTACTTC
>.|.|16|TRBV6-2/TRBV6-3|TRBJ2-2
CASSYAVTANTGELFF
TGTGCCAGCAGTTACGCGGTTACCGCGAACACCGGGGAGCTGTTTTTT
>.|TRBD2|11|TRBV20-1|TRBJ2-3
CSAVLADTQYF
TGCAGTGCGGTACTAGCGGATACGCAGTATTTT
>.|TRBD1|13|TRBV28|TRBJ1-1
CASSLGRGQGKFF
TGTGCCAGCAGTTTAGGGAGGGGACAGGGGAAGTTCTTT
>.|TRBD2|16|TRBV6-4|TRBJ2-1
CASSDSTSGDYNEQFF
TGTGCCAGCAGTGACTCAACTAGCGGAGATTACAATGAGCAGTTCTTC
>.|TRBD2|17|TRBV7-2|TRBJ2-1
CASSPGLAIHSYNEQFF
TGTGCCAGCAGCCCGGGACTAGCGATACACTCCTACAATGAGCAGTTCTTC
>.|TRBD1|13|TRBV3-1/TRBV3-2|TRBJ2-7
CASSSQGNYEQYF
TGTGCCAGCAGCTCACAGGGGAACTACGAGCAGTACTTC
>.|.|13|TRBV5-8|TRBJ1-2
CASTRQQAYGYTF
TGTGCCAGCACCCGCCAGCAGGCTTACGGCTACACCTTC
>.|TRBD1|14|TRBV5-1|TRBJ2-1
CASSPDRGFDEQFF
TGCGCCAGCAGCCCCGACAGGGGCTTTGATGAGCAGTTCTTC
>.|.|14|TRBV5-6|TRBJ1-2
CASSLSGTVYGYTF
TGTGCCAGCAGCTTGAGCGGGACGGTCTATGGCTACACCTTC
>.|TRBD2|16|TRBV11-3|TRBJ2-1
CASSRLSGGDNNEQFF
TGTGCCAGCAGTCGACTCAGCGGGGGAGATAACAATGAGCAGTTCTTC
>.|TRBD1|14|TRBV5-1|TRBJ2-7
CASSLGDRLDEQYF
TGCGCCAGCAGCTTGGGGGACAGGCTCGACGAGCAGTACTTC
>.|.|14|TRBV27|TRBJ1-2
CASSPPGLQGRYTF
TGTGCCAGCAGTCCTCCCGGCTTACAGGGACGCTACACCTTC
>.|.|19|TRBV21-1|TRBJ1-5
CASLLIGDRVDLCHQPQHF
TGTGCCAGCCTACTGATTGGGGACAGGGTGGATCTATGTCATCAGCCCCAGCATTTT
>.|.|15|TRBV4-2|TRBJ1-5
CASSLGEDSNQPQHF
TGTGCCAGCAGCCTCGGGGAGGATAGCAATCAGCCCCAGCATTTT
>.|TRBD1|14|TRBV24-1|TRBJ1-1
CATSDRGQDTEAFF
TGTGCCACCAGCGACAGGGGGCAAGACACTGAAGCTTTCTTT
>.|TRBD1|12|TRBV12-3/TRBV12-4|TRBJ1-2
CASSHTGAGYTF
TGTGCCAGCAGCCACACAGGGGCCGGCTACACCTTC
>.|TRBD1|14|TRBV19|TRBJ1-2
CASSWTGGNYGYTF
TGTGCCAGTAGCTGGACAGGGGGGAATTATGGCTACACCTTC
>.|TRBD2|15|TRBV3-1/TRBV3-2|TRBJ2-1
CASSSGLAGSDEQFF
TGTGCCAGCAGTTCGGGACTAGCGGGAAGCGATGAGCAGTTCTTC
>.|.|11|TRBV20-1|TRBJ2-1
CSAEKGLDQFF
TGCAGTGCTGAGAAGGGGCTCGATCAGTTCTTC
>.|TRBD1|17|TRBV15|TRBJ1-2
CATSDRDSVLFNYGYTF
TGTGCCACCAGCGACCGGGACAGCGTACTTTTTAACTATGGCTACACCTTC
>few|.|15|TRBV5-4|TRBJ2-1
CASSPWQGSYNEQFF
TGTGCCAGCAGCCCGTGGCAGGGCTCCTACAATGAGCAGTTCTTC
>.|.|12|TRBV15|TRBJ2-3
CATSELADTQYF
TGTGCCACCAGCGAGCTAGCGGATACGCAGTATTTT
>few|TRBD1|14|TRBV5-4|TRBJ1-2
CASSLGDRSGGYTF
TGTGCCAGCAGCCTCGGGGACAGATCGGGGGGCTACACCTTC
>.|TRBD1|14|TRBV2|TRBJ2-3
CASRADRGRDTQYF
TGTGCCAGCAGGGCGGACAGGGGGCGGGATACGCAGTATTTT
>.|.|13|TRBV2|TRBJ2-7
CARSGAGAYEQYF
TGTGCCAGGTCAGGGGCTGGGGCCTACGAGCAGTACTTC
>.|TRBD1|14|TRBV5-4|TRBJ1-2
CASSSGQTPSGYTF
TGTGCCAGCAGCTCGGGACAGACCCCAAGTGGCTACACCTTC
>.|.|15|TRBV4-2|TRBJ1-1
CASSPRAGSVTEAFF
TGTGCCAGCAGCCCGCGGGCGGGGAGTGTTACTGAAGCTTTCTTT
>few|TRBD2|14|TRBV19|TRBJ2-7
CASSATSGDYEQYF
TGTGCCAGTAGTGCGACTAGCGGGGATTACGAGCAGTACTTC
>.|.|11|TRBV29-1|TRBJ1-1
CSVVRGPEAFF
TGCAGCGTTGTCCGAGGGCCCGAAGCTTTCTTT
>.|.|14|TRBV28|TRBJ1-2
CASSHRVKAGGYTF
TGTGCCAGCAGTCACAGGGTGAAGGCGGGTGGCTACACCTTC
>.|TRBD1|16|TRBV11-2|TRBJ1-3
CASSFLTGAAGNTIYF
TGTGCCAGCAGCTTCCTTACAGGGGCCGCTGGAAACACCATATATTTT
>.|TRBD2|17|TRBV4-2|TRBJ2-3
CASSQEGAGSGTDTQYF
TGTGCCAGCAGCCAAGAGGGAGCGGGGTCGGGCACAGATACGCAGTATTTT
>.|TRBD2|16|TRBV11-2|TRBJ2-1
CASSLTSGSKVNEQFF
TGTGCCAGCAGCCTTACTAGCGGGAGTAAAGTTAATGAGCAGTTCTTC
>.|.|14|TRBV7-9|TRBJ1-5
CASSPGDSNQPQHF
TGTGCCAGCAGTCCAGGGGATAGCAATCAGCCCCAGCATTTT
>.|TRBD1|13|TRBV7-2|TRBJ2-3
CASSDRGKDTQYF
TGTGCCAGCAGCGACAGGGGGAAAGATACGCAGTATTTT
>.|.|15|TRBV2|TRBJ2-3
CASTEHAQSTDTQYF
TGTGCCAGCACCGAACACGCACAGAGCACAGATACGCAGTATTTT
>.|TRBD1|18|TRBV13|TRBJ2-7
CASSLGGRAGTGGYEQYF
TGTGCCAGCAGCTTAGGCGGTCGGGCGGGGACAGGCGGCTACGAGCAGTACTTC
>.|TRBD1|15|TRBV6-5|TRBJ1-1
CASRDRGAMNTEAFF
TGTGCCAGCAGGGACAGGGGGGCAATGAACACTGAAGCTTTCTTT
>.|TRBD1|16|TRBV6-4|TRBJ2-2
CASSSSRDRYTGELFF
TGTGCCAGCAGTTCCTCCCGGGACAGATACACCGGGGAGCTGTTTTTT
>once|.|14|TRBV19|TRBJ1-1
CASSIQAVNTEAFF
TGTGCCAGTAGTATTCAGGCAGTAAACACTGAAGCTTTCTTT
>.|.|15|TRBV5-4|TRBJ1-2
CASSLPFRGEGGYTF
TGTGCCAGCAGCTTGCCGTTCAGGGGCGAGGGTGGCTACACCTTC
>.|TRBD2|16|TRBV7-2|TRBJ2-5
CASSSTLAGARETQYF
TGTGCCAGCAGCAGTACCCTAGCGGGAGCCAGAGAGACCCAGTACTTC
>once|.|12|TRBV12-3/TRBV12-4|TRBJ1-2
CASSPGSYGYTF
TGTGCCAGCAGTCCAGGATCCTATGGCTACACCTTC
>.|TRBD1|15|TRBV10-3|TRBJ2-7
CAIRPTGTGNYEQYF
TGTGCCATCAGACCGACCGGGACAGGAAACTACGAGCAGTACTTC
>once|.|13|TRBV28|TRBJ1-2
CASSFQGRYGYTF
TGTGCCAGCAGTTTTCAGGGGCGGTATGGCTACACCTTC
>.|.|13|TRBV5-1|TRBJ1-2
CASSWPGGDGYTF
TGCGCCAGCAGTTGGCCGGGGGGCGACGGCTACACCTTC
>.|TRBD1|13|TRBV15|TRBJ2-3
CATRAGTADPQYF
TGTGCCACCAGGGCCGGGACAGCCGATCCGCAGTATTTT
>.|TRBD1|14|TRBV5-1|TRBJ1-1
CASVQGALGAEAFF
TGCGCCAGCGTGCAGGGGGCGCTGGGGGCTGAAGCTTTCTTT
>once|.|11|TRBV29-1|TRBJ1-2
CSVRDNYGYTF
TGCAGCGTTCGGGATAACTATGGCTACACCTTC
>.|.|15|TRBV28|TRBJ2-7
CASSLFHISSYEQYF
TGTGCCAGCAGTTTATTCCACATCAGCTCCTACGAGCAGTACTTC
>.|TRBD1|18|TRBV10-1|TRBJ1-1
CASSARTRDRGSNTEAFF
TGCGCCAGCAGTGCACGGACCCGGGACAGGGGCTCGAACACTGAAGCTTTCTTT